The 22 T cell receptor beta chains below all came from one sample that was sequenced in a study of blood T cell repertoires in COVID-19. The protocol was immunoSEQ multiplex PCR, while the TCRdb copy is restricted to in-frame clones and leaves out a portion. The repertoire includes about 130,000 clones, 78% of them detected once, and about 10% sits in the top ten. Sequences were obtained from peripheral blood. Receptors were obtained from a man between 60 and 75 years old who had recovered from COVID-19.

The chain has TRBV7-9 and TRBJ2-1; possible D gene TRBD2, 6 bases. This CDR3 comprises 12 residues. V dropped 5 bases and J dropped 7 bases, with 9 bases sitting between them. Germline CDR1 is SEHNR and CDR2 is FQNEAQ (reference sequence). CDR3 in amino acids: CASSPGLNEQFF. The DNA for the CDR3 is TGTGCCAGCAGCCCGGGACTTAATGAGCAGTTCTTC.

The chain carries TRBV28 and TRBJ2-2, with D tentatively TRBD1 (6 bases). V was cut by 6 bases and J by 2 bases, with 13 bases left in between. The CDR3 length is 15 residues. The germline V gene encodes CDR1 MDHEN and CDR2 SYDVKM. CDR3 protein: CASSSADSNTGELFF. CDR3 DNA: TGTGCCAGCAGCTCCGCGGACAGTAACACCGGGGAGCTGTTTTTT. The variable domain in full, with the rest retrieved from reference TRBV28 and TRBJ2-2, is DVKVTQSSRYLVKRTGEKVFLECVQDMDHENMFWYRQDPGLGLRLIYFSYDVKMKEKGDIPEGYSVSREKKERFSLILESASTNQTSMYLCASSSADSNTGELFFGEGSRLTVL.

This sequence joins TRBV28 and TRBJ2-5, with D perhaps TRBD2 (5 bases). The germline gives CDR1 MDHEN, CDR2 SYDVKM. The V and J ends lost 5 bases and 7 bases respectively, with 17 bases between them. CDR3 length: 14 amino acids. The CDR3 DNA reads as TGTGCCAGCAGTCCCCCCCCCAGGACTGGGACCCAGTACTTC. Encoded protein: CASSPPPRTGTQYF.

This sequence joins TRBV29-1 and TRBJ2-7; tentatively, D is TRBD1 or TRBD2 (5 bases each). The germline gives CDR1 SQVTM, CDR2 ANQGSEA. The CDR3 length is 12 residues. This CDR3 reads CRADLGADEQYF. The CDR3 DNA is TGCAGAGCGGACTTAGGGGCGGACGAGCAGTACTTC.

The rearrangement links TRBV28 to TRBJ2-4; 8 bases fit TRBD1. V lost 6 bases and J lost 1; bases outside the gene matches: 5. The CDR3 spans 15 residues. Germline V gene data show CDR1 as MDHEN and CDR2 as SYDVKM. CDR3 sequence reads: CASSSRTGAKNIQYF. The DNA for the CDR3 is TGTGCCAGCAGCTCACGGACAGGGGCCAAAAACATTCAGTACTTC.

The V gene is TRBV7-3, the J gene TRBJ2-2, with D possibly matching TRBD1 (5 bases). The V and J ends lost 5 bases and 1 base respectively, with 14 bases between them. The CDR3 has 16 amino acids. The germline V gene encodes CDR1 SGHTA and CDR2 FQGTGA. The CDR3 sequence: CASSPRPQGNTGELFF. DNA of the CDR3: TGTGCCAGCAGCCCCCGACCGCAGGGGAACACCGGGGAGCTGTTTTTT. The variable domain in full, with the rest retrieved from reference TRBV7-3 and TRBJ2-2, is GAGVSQTPSNKVTEKGKYVELRCDPISGHTALYWYRQSLGQGPEFLIYFQGTGAADDSGLPNDRFFAVRPEGSVSTLKIQRTERGDSAVYLCASSPRPQGNTGELFFGEGSRLTVL.

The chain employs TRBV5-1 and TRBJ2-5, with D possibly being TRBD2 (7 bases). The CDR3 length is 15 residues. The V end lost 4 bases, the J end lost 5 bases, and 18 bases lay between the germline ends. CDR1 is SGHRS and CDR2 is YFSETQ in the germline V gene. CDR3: CASSMGGGAFETQYF. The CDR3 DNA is TGCGCCAGCAGCATGGGAGGGGGAGCGTTTGAGACCCAGTACTTC.

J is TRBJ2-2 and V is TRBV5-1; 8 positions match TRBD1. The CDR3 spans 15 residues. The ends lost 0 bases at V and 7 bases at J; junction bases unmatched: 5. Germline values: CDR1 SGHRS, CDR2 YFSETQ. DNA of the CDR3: TGCGCCAGCAGCTTGGCAGGGGGCTTTAACGGGGAGCTGTTTTTT. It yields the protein CASSLAGGFNGELFF.

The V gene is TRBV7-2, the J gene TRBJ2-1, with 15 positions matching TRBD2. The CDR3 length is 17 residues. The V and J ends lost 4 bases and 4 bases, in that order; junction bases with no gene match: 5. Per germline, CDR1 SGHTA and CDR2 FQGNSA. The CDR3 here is CASSYRTSGRVYNEQFF. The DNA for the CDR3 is TGTGCCAGCAGCTACAGGACTAGCGGGAGGGTATACAATGAGCAGTTCTTC. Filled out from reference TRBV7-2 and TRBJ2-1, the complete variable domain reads GAGVSQSPSNKVTEKGKDVELRCDPISGHTALYWYRQSLGQGLEFLIYFQGNSAPDKSGLPSDRFSAERTGGSVSTLTIQRTQQEDSAVYLCASSYRTSGRVYNEQFFGPGTRLTVL.

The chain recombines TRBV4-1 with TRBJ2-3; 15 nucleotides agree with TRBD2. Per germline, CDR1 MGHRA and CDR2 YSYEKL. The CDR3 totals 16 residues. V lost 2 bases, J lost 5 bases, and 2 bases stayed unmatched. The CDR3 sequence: CASSQLGLAGGDTQYF. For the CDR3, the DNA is TGCGCCAGCAGCCAATTGGGACTAGCGGGGGGAGATACGCAGTATTTT.

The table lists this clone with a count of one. The DNA for the CDR3 is TGTGCCAGCAGCCGGGGCGGGGACTCCCCCACAGATACGCAGTATTTT. Its translation is CASSRGGDSPTDTQYF. The rearrangement uses TRBV5-4 and TRBJ2-3; D is perhaps TRBD2 (6 bases). The CDR3 covers 16 residues. V lost 4 bases and J lost 2, with 17 bases in between. Germline V gene sequence: CDR1 SGHNT, CDR2 YYREEE (reference sequence).

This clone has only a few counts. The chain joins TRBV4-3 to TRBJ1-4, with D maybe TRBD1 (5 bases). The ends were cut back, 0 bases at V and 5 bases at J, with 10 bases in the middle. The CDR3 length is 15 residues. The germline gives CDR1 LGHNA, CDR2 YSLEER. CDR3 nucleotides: TGCGCCAGCAGCCAAGATCCCAGGACAAATGAAAAACTGTTTTTT. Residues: CASSQDPRTNEKLFF.

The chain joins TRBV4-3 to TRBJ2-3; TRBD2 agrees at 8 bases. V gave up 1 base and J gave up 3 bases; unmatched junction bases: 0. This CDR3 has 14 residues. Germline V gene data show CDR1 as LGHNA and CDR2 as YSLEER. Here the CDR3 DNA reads TGCGCCAGCAGCCAAGTAGCGGGAACAGATACGCAGTATTTT. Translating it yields CASSQVAGTDTQYF.

The DNA for the CDR3 is TGTGCCAGCAGCCCGGGACAGGGGTTGGGCTCTGGGGCCAACGTCCTGACTTTC. It translates to CASSPGQGLGSGANVLTF. J is TRBJ2-6 and V is TRBV5-4; 10 bases are shared with TRBD1. The trim removed 4 bases at V and 0 bases at J, leaving 7 bases unmatched. CDR3 length: 18 residues. Germline assignment: CDR1 SGHNT and CDR2 YYREEE (reference sequence).

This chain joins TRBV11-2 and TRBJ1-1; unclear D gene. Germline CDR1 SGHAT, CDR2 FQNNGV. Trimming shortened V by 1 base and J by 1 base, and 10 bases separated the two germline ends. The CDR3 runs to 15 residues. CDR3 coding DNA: TGTGCCAGCAGCTTAGTCCCGGCAGGGAACACTGAAGCTTTCTTT. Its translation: CASSLVPAGNTEAFF.

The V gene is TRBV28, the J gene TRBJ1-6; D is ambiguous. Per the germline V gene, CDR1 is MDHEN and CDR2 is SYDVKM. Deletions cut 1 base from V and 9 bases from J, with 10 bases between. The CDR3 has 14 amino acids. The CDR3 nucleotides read TGTGCCAGCAGTTTATCTGCGGTTTTTTCACCCCTCCACTTT. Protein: CASSLSAVFSPLHF.

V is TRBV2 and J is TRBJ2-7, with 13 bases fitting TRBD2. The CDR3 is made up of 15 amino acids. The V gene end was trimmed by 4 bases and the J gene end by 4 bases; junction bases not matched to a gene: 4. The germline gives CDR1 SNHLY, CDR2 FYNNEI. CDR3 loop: CASSGLAGGAYEQYF. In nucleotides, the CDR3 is TGTGCCAGCAGTGGACTAGCGGGAGGTGCTTACGAGCAGTACTTC.

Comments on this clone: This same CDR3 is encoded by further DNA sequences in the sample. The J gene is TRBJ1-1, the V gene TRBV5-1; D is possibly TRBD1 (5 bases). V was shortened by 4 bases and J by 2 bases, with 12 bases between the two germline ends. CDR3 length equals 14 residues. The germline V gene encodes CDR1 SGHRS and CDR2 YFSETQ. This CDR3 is CASSPGTGNTEAFF. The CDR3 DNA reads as TGCGCCAGCAGCCCCGGGACTGGAAACACTGAAGCTTTCTTT.

CDR3 in DNA: TGTGCCAGCAGTTGGGAGCCAGGCCGCCGGTTTCGGCCCCAGCATTTT. This codes for CASSWEPGRRFRPQHF. J is TRBJ1-5 and V is TRBV6-5; D is unresolved. This CDR3 contains 16 residues. The V and J ends lost 4 bases and 9 bases respectively, with 22 bases between them. The germline V gene has CDR1 MNHEY and CDR2 SVGAGI.

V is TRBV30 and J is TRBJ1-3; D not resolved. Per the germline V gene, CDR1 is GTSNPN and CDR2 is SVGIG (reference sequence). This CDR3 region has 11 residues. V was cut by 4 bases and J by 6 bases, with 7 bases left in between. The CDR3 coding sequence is TGTGCCTGGAACACATTAAACACCATATATTTT. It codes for CAWNTLNTIYF.

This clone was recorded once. The CDR3 bases are TGTGCCAGCTCACGTGCGATAGGGACAGGAGCGAACACTGAAGCTTTCTTT. This gives the protein CASSRAIGTGANTEAFF. This chain joins TRBV18 and TRBJ1-1; 8 positions match TRBD1. The CDR3 is 17 amino acids. The V segment lost 4 bases and the J segment 1 base; nucleotides outside the gene matches: 11. Germline CDR1 reads KGHSH; CDR2 reads LQKENI.

CDR3 nucleotides: TGTGCCAGTAGTCAGGGGGCAGAAGATACGCAGTATTTT. Translated: CASSQGAEDTQYF. J is TRBJ2-3 and V is TRBV19, with TRBD1 matching 8 bases. Trimming took 5 bases from V and 5 from J; bases not matched to a gene: 3. Looked up from germline, CDR1 is LNHDA and CDR2 is SQIVND (reference sequence). The CDR3 contains 13 residues.